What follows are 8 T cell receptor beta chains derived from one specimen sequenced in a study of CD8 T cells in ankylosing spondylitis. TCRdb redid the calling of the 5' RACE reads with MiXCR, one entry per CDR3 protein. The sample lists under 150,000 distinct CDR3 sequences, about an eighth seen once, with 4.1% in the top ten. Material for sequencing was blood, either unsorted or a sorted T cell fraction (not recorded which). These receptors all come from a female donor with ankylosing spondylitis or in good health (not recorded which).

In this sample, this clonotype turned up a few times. The CDR3 coding sequence is TGTGCCAGCACGGGAGGATGGAACACTGAAGCTTTCTTT. This sequence encodes CASTGGWNTEAFF. J is TRBJ1-1 and V is TRBV7-6; unclear D gene. From germline, CDR1 is SGHVS and CDR2 FNYEAQ. The CDR3 sequence is 13 residues long. Trimming took off 7 bases at V and 1 base at J, with 10 bases between the two ends.

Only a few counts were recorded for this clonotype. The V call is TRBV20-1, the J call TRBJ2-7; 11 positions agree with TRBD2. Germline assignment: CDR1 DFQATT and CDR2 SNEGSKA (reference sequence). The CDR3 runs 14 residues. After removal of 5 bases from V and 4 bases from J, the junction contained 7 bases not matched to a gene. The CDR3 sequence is CSAGIAGGVYEQYF. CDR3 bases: TGCAGTGCTGGCATAGCGGGAGGGGTGTACGAGCAGTACTTC.

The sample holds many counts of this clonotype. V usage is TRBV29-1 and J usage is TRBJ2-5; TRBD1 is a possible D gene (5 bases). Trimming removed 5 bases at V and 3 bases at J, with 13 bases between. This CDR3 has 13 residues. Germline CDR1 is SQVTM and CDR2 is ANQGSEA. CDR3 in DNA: TGCAGCGTTAAGACAGTCAATGAAGAGACCCAGTACTTC. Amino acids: CSVKTVNEETQYF. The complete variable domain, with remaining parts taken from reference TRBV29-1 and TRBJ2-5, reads SAVISQKPSRDICQRGTSLTIQCQVDSQVTMMFWYRQQPGQSLTLIATANQGSEATYESGFVIDKFPISRPNLTFSTLTVSNMSPEDSSIYLCSVKTVNEETQYFGPGTRLLVL.

CDR3 in DNA: TGCGCCAGCGGGGACCCACTTAACACTGAAGCTTTCTTT. Translated: CASGDPLNTEAFF. The chain is built from TRBV10-2 and TRBJ1-1; D is possibly TRBD1 (5 bases). The CDR3 spans 13 residues. The V end was cut by 8 bases, the J end by 2 bases, with 12 bases between. The germline V gene has CDR1 WSHSY and CDR2 SAAADI.

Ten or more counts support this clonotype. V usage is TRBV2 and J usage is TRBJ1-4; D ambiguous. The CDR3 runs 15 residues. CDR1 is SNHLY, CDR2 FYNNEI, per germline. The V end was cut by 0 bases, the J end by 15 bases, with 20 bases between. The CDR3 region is CASSEARRRTGVVFF. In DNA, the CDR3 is TGTGCCAGCAGTGAAGCTAGGCGACGGACGGGCGTGGTGTTTTTT.

The CDR3 coding sequence is TGTGCCAGCAGCTTACTAGCGGGGCCGCAAGAGACCCAGTACTTC. Residues: CASSLLAGPQETQYF. The V call is TRBV7-3, the J call TRBJ2-5, with 9 bases fitting TRBD2. The CDR3 has 15 residues. CDR1 is SGHTA and CDR2 is FQGTGA in the germline V gene. The V and J ends lost 2 bases and 2 bases, in that order; junction bases with no gene match: 3.

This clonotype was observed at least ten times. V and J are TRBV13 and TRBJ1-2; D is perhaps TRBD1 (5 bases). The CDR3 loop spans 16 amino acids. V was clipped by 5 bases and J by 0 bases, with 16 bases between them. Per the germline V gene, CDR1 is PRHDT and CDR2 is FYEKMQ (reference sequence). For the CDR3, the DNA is TGTGCCAGCAGCCGGGACCGGGAGTTAGCTAACTATGGCTACACCTTC. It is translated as CASSRDRELANYGYTF. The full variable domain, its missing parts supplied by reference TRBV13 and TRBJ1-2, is AAGVIQSPRHLIKEKRETATLKCYPIPRHDTVYWYQQGPGQDPQFLISFYEKMQSDKGSIPDRFSAQQFSDYHSELNMSSLELGDSALYFCASSRDRELANYGYTFGSGTRLTVV.

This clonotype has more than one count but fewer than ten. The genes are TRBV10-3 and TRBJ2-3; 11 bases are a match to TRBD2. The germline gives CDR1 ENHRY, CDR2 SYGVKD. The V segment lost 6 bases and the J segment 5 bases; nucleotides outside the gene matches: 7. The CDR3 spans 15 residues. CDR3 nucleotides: TGTGCCATCAGACCGACTAGCGGGACGCGAGATACGCAGTATTTT. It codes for CAIRPTSGTRDTQYF.